Given below is one TCR beta chain in context. What it binds is unknown. This specimen belongs to a study of OX40 agonist ivuxolimab in advanced cancers. About the research overall: Ivuxolimab, an agonistic anti-OX40 (CD134) antibody, was given to patients. It was permissible to have had prior anti-PD-1, anti-PD-L1 or anti-CTLA-4 therapy, and approximately 41% had some. Study-level results: Both CD4+ and CD8+ T cell populations in blood had undergone clonal expansion by week 6 at 0.1 to 3.0 mg/kg. It was also the case that some nonresponders had low normalized T-cell clonal expansion.

Sequencing was performed with immunoSEQ multiplex PCR; in TCRdb, only in-frame clones are kept and a portion is missing. The sample lists about 38,000 clones, about 74% occurring once. The CDR3 length is 15 residues. The germline V gene encodes CDR1 LNHDA and CDR2 SQIVND (reference sequence). The V and J ends lost 4 bases and 0 bases, in that order; junction bases with no gene match: 3. The sequencing used CD4+ or CD8+ T cells sorted from blood, collected in a trial of the OX40 agonist ivuxolimab. This chain joins TRBV19 and TRBJ2-3; 8 nucleotides match TRBD1. This clonotype was obtained from an adult with an advanced solid tumor such as melanoma, head and neck, liver or kidney cancer. The CDR3 DNA is TGTGCCAGTAGTACCGGGACAGGAAGCACAGATACGCAGTATTTT. Translating it yields CASSTGTGSTDTQYF. The full variable domain, in which reference TRBV19 and TRBJ2-3 provide the parts outside the CDR3, is DGGITQSPKYLFRKEGQNVTLSCEQNLNHDAMYWYRQDPGQGLRLIYYSQIVNDFQKGDIAEGYSVSREKKESFPLTVTSAQKNPTAFYLCASSTGTGSTDTQYFGPGTRLTVL.